This paragraph reports one T cell receptor (beta chain). The method was immunoSEQ multiplex PCR; TCRdb's version includes in-frame clones alone and lacks a portion of them. The sample yields about 2 million clones, roughly 96% seen once. This CDR3 is 16 amino acids long. V lost 4 bases to trimming and J lost 3 bases, with 19 bases between them. These data belong to a study of shared clonotypes between healthy human individuals. The receptor was isolated from a man between 18 and 29 years old in good health. The sample consisted of naive CD4+ T cells sorted from blood. Subset indicated: CD45RA+ positively selected. This sequence joins TRBV5-3 and TRBJ1-1; D is undetermined. TRBV5-3 is noted as an ORF with a role that remains uncertain. The CDR3 DNA sequence: TGTGCCAGAAGCGGGAACGTGGTCCATGGCGACACTGAAGCTTTCTTT. Translating it yields CARSGNVVHGDTEAFF.